The clone carrying this TCR beta chain was observed a handful of times. The CDR3 spans 15 residues. The V and J ends lost 5 bases and 9 bases, in that order; junction bases with no gene match: 10. Germline loops: CDR1 MNHEY, CDR2 SVGAGI. The data stem from a study of blood T cell repertoires in COVID-19. Repertoires were generated with immunoSEQ multiplex PCR, while TCRdb's copy carries only in-frame clones and drops some. Of a few hundred thousand clones listed, approximately 84% were seen once; the top ten hold 15% to 17%. The chain has TRBV6-5 and TRBJ1-3; the match to TRBD1 covers 10 bases. This sequence originates from a person between 65 and 79 years old with COVID-19, enrolled during active disease. Sequencing was carried out using peripheral blood. The CDR3 sequence: CASSRRQGASGTIYF. The CDR3 nucleotides are TGTGCCAGCAGTCGCCGACAGGGGGCGAGCGGCACCATATATTTT.